Listed below are T cell receptor beta chains from one sample, sequenced in a study of control samples from healthy donors and cancer patients. TCRdb keeps only in-frame clones here, not all; method: immunoSEQ multiplex PCR. The table shows roughly 120,000 clones, with around 87% occurring only once. The sample comprised blood. The origin of the receptors is a man aged 30 to 45 in good health. Each CDR3 is given with its conserved first and last residue. The order of the fields is clone size, V gene, J gene, D gene, CDR3 protein, CDR3 DNA. The D gene is left open where the match is weak. The size entry is marked missing in some rows and otherwise reads once, few, many or a size class.

clone size: -
V gene: TRBV4-1
J gene: TRBJ1-2
D gene: -
CDR3 protein: CASSQGSGRGYYGYTF
CDR3 DNA: TGCGCCAGCAGCCAAGGATCCGGTCGGGGCTACTATGGCTACACCTTC

clone size: -
V gene: TRBV29-1
J gene: TRBJ1-6
D gene: -
CDR3 protein: CSARQDGSYNSPLHF
CDR3 DNA: TGCAGCGCACGACAGGATGGATCCTATAATTCACCCCTCCACTTT

clone size: -
V gene: TRBV7-3
J gene: TRBJ2-5
D gene: TRBD1
CDR3 protein: CASSPGQGRETQYF
CDR3 DNA: TGTGCCAGCAGCCCCGGACAGGGGAGGGAGACCCAGTACTTC

clone size: -
V gene: TRBV6-5
J gene: TRBJ1-2
D gene: TRBD1
CDR3 protein: CASIRQGADGYTF
CDR3 DNA: TGTGCCAGTATTAGACAGGGGGCGGATGGCTACACCTTC

clone size: -
V gene: TRBV11-2
J gene: TRBJ2-5
D gene: TRBD2
CDR3 protein: CASSLASSGEGETQYF
CDR3 DNA: TGTGCCAGCAGCTTAGCAAGTAGCGGGGAAGGAGAGACCCAGTACTTC

clone size: -
V gene: TRBV20-1
J gene: TRBJ1-1
D gene: -
CDR3 protein: CSVMYNTEAFF
CDR3 DNA: TGCAGTGTGATGTATAACACTGAAGCTTTCTTT

clone size: -
V gene: TRBV27
J gene: TRBJ1-1
D gene: -
CDR3 protein: CASRWQGNTEAFF
CDR3 DNA: TGTGCCAGCAGATGGCAGGGGAACACTGAAGCTTTCTTT

clone size: -
V gene: TRBV5-1
J gene: TRBJ1-1
D gene: -
CDR3 protein: CASSFGSTLTTEAFF
CDR3 DNA: TGCGCCAGCAGCTTTGGATCCACCCTGACGACTGAAGCTTTCTTT

clone size: once
V gene: TRBV5-8
J gene: TRBJ1-1
D gene: -
CDR3 protein: CASRPEARESFF
CDR3 DNA: TGTGCCAGCAGGCCAGAAGCCAGGGAGTCTTTCTTT

clone size: once
V gene: TRBV18
J gene: TRBJ1-1
D gene: -
CDR3 protein: CASFLGGLNTEAFF
CDR3 DNA: TGTGCCAGTTTCCTGGGGGGCTTAAACACTGAAGCTTTCTTT

clone size: once
V gene: TRBV5-8
J gene: TRBJ2-2
D gene: -
CDR3 protein: CASSLYTGELFF
CDR3 DNA: TGTGCCAGCAGCTTATACACCGGGGAGCTGTTTTTT

clone size: few
V gene: TRBV6-4
J gene: TRBJ1-6
D gene: TRBD1
CDR3 protein: CASSHFGQGSYNSPLHF
CDR3 DNA: TGTGCCAGCAGCCATTTCGGACAGGGCTCCTATAATTCACCCCTCCACTTT

clone size: -
V gene: TRBV30
J gene: TRBJ1-3
D gene: -
CDR3 protein: CAWTPHSGNTIYF
CDR3 DNA: TGTGCCTGGACACCCCACTCTGGAAACACCATATATTTT

clone size: -
V gene: TRBV5-5
J gene: TRBJ1-3
D gene: -
CDR3 protein: CASSPDPYSGNTIYF
CDR3 DNA: TGTGCCAGCAGCCCCGACCCGTACTCTGGAAACACCATATATTTT

clone size: -
V gene: TRBV19
J gene: TRBJ1-2
D gene: TRBD1
CDR3 protein: CASSPTGTGPLGYTF
CDR3 DNA: TGTGCCAGTAGCCCCACGGGGACAGGCCCTTTAGGCTACACCTTC

clone size: -
V gene: TRBV7-2
J gene: TRBJ2-3
D gene: TRBD2
CDR3 protein: CASSLAGGGKTDTQYF
CDR3 DNA: TGTGCCAGCAGCTTAGCGGGCGGGGGGAAGACAGATACGCAGTATTTT

clone size: -
V gene: TRBV5-1
J gene: TRBJ2-7
D gene: TRBD1
CDR3 protein: CASSSDRVESYEQYF
CDR3 DNA: TGCGCCAGCAGCTCGGACAGGGTAGAGTCCTACGAGCAGTACTTC

clone size: once
V gene: TRBV11-2
J gene: TRBJ1-1
D gene: -
CDR3 protein: CASSRGEDTEAFF
CDR3 DNA: TGTGCCAGCAGTCGGGGGGAGGACACTGAAGCTTTCTTT

clone size: -
V gene: TRBV6-1
J gene: TRBJ2-3
D gene: -
CDR3 protein: CASSETPTGRDTQYF
CDR3 DNA: TGTGCCAGCAGTGAGACACCAACGGGGCGGGATACGCAGTATTTT

clone size: -
V gene: TRBV18
J gene: TRBJ2-3
D gene: -
CDR3 protein: CASSPLRTDTQYF
CDR3 DNA: TGTGCCAGCTCACCCCTGCGGACAGATACGCAGTATTTT

clone size: once
V gene: TRBV24-1
J gene: TRBJ1-2
D gene: -
CDR3 protein: CATSDLGGYTF
CDR3 DNA: TGTGCCACCAGTGATTTGGGGGGCTACACCTTC

clone size: -
V gene: TRBV3-1/TRBV3-2
J gene: TRBJ2-1
D gene: -
CDR3 protein: CASSRRRGRTLNEQFF
CDR3 DNA: TGTGCCAGCAGCCGCCGTAGGGGACGGACCCTTAATGAGCAGTTCTTC

clone size: -
V gene: TRBV3-1/TRBV3-2
J gene: TRBJ1-4
D gene: -
CDR3 protein: CASSQGLRSTNEKLFF
CDR3 DNA: TGTGCCAGCAGCCAAGGTCTTCGGTCAACTAATGAAAAACTGTTTTTT

clone size: -
V gene: TRBV6-1
J gene: TRBJ2-7
D gene: TRBD1
CDR3 protein: CASSDGQGQYF
CDR3 DNA: TGTGCCAGCAGTGACGGACAGGGGCAGTACTTC

clone size: -
V gene: TRBV7-3
J gene: TRBJ2-3
D gene: TRBD2
CDR3 protein: CASSTGLAGTDTQYF
CDR3 DNA: TGTGCCAGCAGCACCGGACTAGCGGGCACAGATACGCAGTATTTT

clone size: -
V gene: TRBV7-9
J gene: TRBJ1-1
D gene: -
CDR3 protein: CASSSSSTVNTEAFF
CDR3 DNA: TGTGCCAGCAGCTCATCTTCTACAGTGAACACTGAAGCTTTCTTT

clone size: -
V gene: TRBV7-3
J gene: TRBJ1-1
D gene: TRBD1
CDR3 protein: CASSFSGQGNTEAFF
CDR3 DNA: TGTGCCAGCAGCTTCTCGGGACAGGGGAATACTGAAGCTTTCTTT